Shown below are 25 T cell receptor beta chains from a single sample sequenced in a study of PD-L1 blockade in urothelial cancer. The time point here: peripheral blood 6 weeks after treatment start. Sequencing was performed with immunoSEQ multiplex PCR; in TCRdb, only in-frame clones are kept and a portion is missing. The sample lists roughly 120,000 clones, less than 95% occurring once. Sequencing was performed on PBMCs, taken around atezolizumab (anti-PD-L1) treatment. These receptors all stem from a man in his fifties or sixties with urothelial cancer.

The rearrangement links TRBV27 to TRBJ1-2; TRBD1 matches at 7 bases. V gave up 6 bases and J gave up 2 bases; unmatched junction bases: 0. CDR3 length: 12 residues. Germline V gene sequence: CDR1 MNHEY, CDR2 SMNVEV (reference sequence). This chain's CDR3 is CASRQGNYGYTF. The CDR3 DNA reads as TGTGCCAGCAGACAGGGGAACTATGGCTACACCTTC.

This clone was recorded once. V gene TRBV7-6 combines with J gene TRBJ2-5; maybe TRBD1 (5 bases). The CDR3 consists of 15 residues. Looked up from germline, CDR1 is SGHVS and CDR2 is FNYEAQ. The V and J ends lost 2 bases and 1 base respectively, with 11 bases between them. The CDR3 nucleotides read TGTGCCAGCAGCTTATACCAGGGTATCCAAGAGACCCAGTACTTC. Protein product: CASSLYQGIQETQYF. The full variable domain, with the rest looked up from reference TRBV7-6 and TRBJ2-5, is GAGVSQSPRYKVTKRGQDVALRCDPISGHVSLYWYRQALGQGPEFLTYFNYEAQQDKSGLPNDRFSAERPEGSISTLTIQRTEQRDSAMYRCASSLYQGIQETQYFGPGTRLLVL.

The rearrangement links TRBV10-1 to TRBJ2-5; TRBD1 is a possible D gene (6 bases). V gave up 8 bases and J gave up 1 base, with 11 bases separating them. The CDR3 totals 13 residues. CDR1 and CDR2 (germline): WNHNN, SYGVQD (reference sequence). The CDR3 DNA reads TGCGCCAGCGCCAGGGGAATCCAAGAGACCCAGTACTTC. The encoded protein is CASARGIQETQYF.

The rearrangement uses TRBV9 and TRBJ2-1; 15 nucleotides line up with TRBD2. Germline lookup yields CDR1 SGDLS and CDR2 YYNGEE. The CDR3 spans 16 residues. The junction had 6 bases not matched to a gene; V was cut back by 2 bases and J by 9 bases. CDR3 region: CASSVGLAGGGPEQFF. The CDR3 bases are TGTGCCAGCAGCGTGGGACTAGCGGGGGGTGGCCCTGAGCAGTTCTTC.

The V and J genes are TRBV9 and TRBJ1-6; TRBD1 is a possible D gene (6 bases). V lost 4 bases and J lost 7, with 18 bases in between. The CDR3 is 16 residues long. From germline, CDR1 is SGDLS and CDR2 YYNGEE. This chain's CDR3 is CASSPGGRGQNSPLHF. In DNA form, the CDR3 reads TGTGCCAGCAGCCCAGGAGGCAGGGGCCAGAATTCACCCCTCCACTTT.

The chain joins TRBV5-4 to TRBJ1-4; a possible D gene is TRBD1 (5 bases). Trimming took off 4 bases at V and 0 bases at J, with 10 bases between the two ends. Germline lookup yields CDR1 SGHNT and CDR2 YYREEE (reference sequence). There are 15 residues in the CDR3. CDR3 in amino acids: CASSGGTTTNEKLFF. The CDR3 DNA reads as TGTGCCAGCAGCGGAGGGACGACAACTAATGAAAAACTGTTTTTT.

The chain is built from TRBV7-2 and TRBJ2-5; 9 bases agree with TRBD2. Trimming removed 5 bases from V and 5 bases from J; junction bases left unmatched: 9. The CDR3 is 15 amino acids. Per germline, CDR1 SGHTA and CDR2 FQGNSA. DNA for the CDR3: TGTGCCAGCAGCCCGGGCGGGACTAGCACCGAGACCCAGTACTTC. It specifies CASSPGGTSTETQYF. Looking up the rest from reference TRBV7-2 and TRBJ2-5 gives the full variable domain: GAGVSQSPSNKVTEKGKDVELRCDPISGHTALYWYRQSLGQGLEFLIYFQGNSAPDKSGLPSDRFSAERTGGSVSTLTIQRTQQEDSAVYLCASSPGGTSTETQYFGPGTRLLVL.

V and J are TRBV11-2 and TRBJ2-1; D ambiguous. Trimming stripped 7 bases from V and 2 bases from J, with 15 bases between. This CDR3 has 15 residues. Germline V CDR1 and CDR2: SGHAT, FQNNGV. The CDR3 DNA sequence: TGTGCCAGCACCTTCGGGTCCCCGACCTACAATGAGCAGTTCTTC. Protein: CASTFGSPTYNEQFF.

This chain joins TRBV9 and TRBJ2-5; 8 bases line up with TRBD2. CDR1 and CDR2 (germline): SGDLS, YYNGEE. The V gene end was trimmed by 8 bases and the J gene end by 0 bases; junction bases not matched to a gene: 9. This CDR3 is built from 15 residues. In DNA form, the CDR3 reads TGTGCCAGTGGGTGGGGTAGCGGGGACCAAGAGACCCAGTACTTC. Translated: CASGWGSGDQETQYF. Full variable domain (rest looked up from reference TRBV9 and TRBJ2-5): DSGVTQTPKHLITATGQRVTLRCSPRSGDLSVYWYQQSLDQGLQFLIQYYNGEERAKGNILERFSAQQFPDLHSELNLSSLELGDSALYFCASGWGSGDQETQYFGPGTRLLVL.

The chain recombines TRBV5-1 with TRBJ1-2; perhaps TRBD1 as D (5 bases). CDR1 and CDR2 from the germline V gene are SGHRS and YFSETQ. V was shortened by 4 bases and J by 8 bases, with 18 bases between the two germline ends. This CDR3 region has 14 residues. For the CDR3, the DNA is TGCGCCAGCAGCATCGACAGAGGTTACAAGGGCTACACCTTC. This codes for CASSIDRGYKGYTF. Full variable domain (rest looked up from reference TRBV5-1 and TRBJ1-2): KAGVTQTPRYLIKTRGQQVTLSCSPISGHRSVSWYQQTPGQGLQFLFEYFSETQRNKGNFPGRFSGRQFSNSRSEMNVSTLELGDSALYLCASSIDRGYKGYTFGSGTRLTVV.

The chain couples TRBV19 to TRBJ2-2; maybe TRBD2 (5 bases). The V and J ends lost 1 base and 5 bases respectively, with 14 bases between them. From germline, CDR1 is LNHDA and CDR2 SQIVND (reference sequence). The CDR3 extends over 16 amino acids. CDR3 sequence reads: CASSIVGGSVTGELFF. The CDR3 DNA sequence: TGTGCCAGTAGTATAGTAGGCGGGTCGGTAACCGGGGAGCTGTTTTTT.

This chain uses TRBV4-1 with TRBJ1-1; possible D gene TRBD1, 5 bases. CDR3 size: 16 residues. Deletions cut 3 bases from V and 3 bases from J, with 17 bases between. In germline, CDR1 is MGHRA, CDR2 YSYEKL. The CDR3 DNA reads as TGCGCCAGCAGCCAGGATAACGCGGGGGGGGACACTGAAGCTTTCTTT. Protein product: CASSQDNAGGDTEAFF.

The V call is TRBV5-1, the J call TRBJ1-2, with D maybe TRBD1 (6 bases). This CDR3 is 14 amino acids long. The ends were cut back, 4 bases at V and 8 bases at J, with 18 bases in the middle. The germline CDR1 and CDR2 sequences are SGHRS and YFSETQ. CDR3 loop: CASSPGAPGGGYTF. CDR3 DNA: TGCGCCAGCAGCCCAGGAGCCCCGGGGGGCGGCTACACCTTC.

The chain links TRBV5-1 to TRBJ2-3; 8 bases match TRBD2. Trimming cost V 7 bases and J 2 bases; bases outside gene matches: 15. Germline values: CDR1 SGHRS, CDR2 YFSETQ. This CDR3 spans 17 amino acids. The CDR3 loop reads CASSRAPRGGYTDTQYF. The CDR3, as DNA: TGCGCCAGCTCGAGGGCCCCGCGCGGGGGGTACACAGATACGCAGTATTTT.

This chain uses TRBV9 with TRBJ2-7; no reliable D call. The germline CDR1 and CDR2 sequences are SGDLS and YYNGEE. The length of the CDR3 is 11 residues. V was clipped by 0 bases and J by 6 bases, with 4 bases between them. The CDR3 spells CASSVALEQYF. CDR3 sequence (DNA): TGTGCCAGCAGCGTAGCTCTCGAGCAGTACTTC.

The rearrangement links TRBV7-2 to TRBJ2-7; 11 bases are shared with TRBD2. From germline, CDR1 is SGHTA and CDR2 FQGNSA. The CDR3 spans 16 residues. The trim removed 2 bases at V and 3 bases at J, leaving 6 bases unmatched. The CDR3 sequence: CASSLQLAGEIYEQYF. The CDR3, as DNA: TGTGCCAGCAGCTTACAACTAGCGGGAGAGATCTACGAGCAGTACTTC.

The rearrangement links TRBV2 to TRBJ2-2; 8 bases align to TRBD2. CDR1 SNHLY and CDR2 FYNNEI come from the germline V gene. V lost 5 bases to trimming and J lost 6 bases; unmatched junction nucleotides: 8. The CDR3 runs to 15 residues. CDR3 residues: CASSPLAVISGELFF. CDR3 in DNA: TGTGCCAGCAGTCCACTAGCGGTGATCTCCGGGGAGCTGTTTTTT.

The V and J genes are TRBV2 and TRBJ2-3; 14 bases align to TRBD2. After removal of 6 bases from V and 5 bases from J, the junction contained 13 bases not matched to a gene. The CDR3 loop spans 18 amino acids. CDR1 and CDR2 from the germline V gene are SNHLY and FYNNEI. CDR3 amino acids: CASRPASGLAGVRDTQYF. CDR3 bases: TGTGCCAGCAGGCCTGCCTCGGGACTAGCGGGAGTAAGAGATACGCAGTATTTT. The full variable domain, with the rest looked up from reference TRBV2 and TRBJ2-3, is EPEVTQTPSHQVTQMGQEVILRCVPISNHLYFYWYRQILGQKVEFLVSFYNNEISEKSEIFDDQFSVERPDGSNFTLKIRSTKLEDSAMYFCASRPASGLAGVRDTQYFGPGTRLTVL.

This clone was picked up one time. The CDR3 here is CASSLFSGSTDTQYF. The CDR3 DNA reads TGCGCCAGCAGCTTGTTCAGCGGGAGCACAGATACGCAGTATTTT. The chain combines TRBV5-1 with TRBJ2-3; possibly TRBD2 for D (6 bases). Germline CDR1 reads SGHRS; CDR2 reads YFSETQ. CDR3 length: 15 residues. V lost 1 base and J lost 0, with 9 bases in between.

The chain couples TRBV5-6 to TRBJ2-3, with D possibly matching TRBD2 (6 bases). V gave up 6 bases and J gave up 1 base, with 12 bases separating them. Germline CDR1 reads SGHDT; CDR2 reads YYEEEE. This CDR3 has 14 residues. CDR3 bases: TGTGCCAGCACCCTGGGGGGTGGCACAGATACGCAGTATTTT. It encodes CASTLGGGTDTQYF.

The chain uses TRBV7-2 and TRBJ2-2; 8 bases are a match to TRBD2. V trimming: 5 bases; J trimming: 2 bases; junction bases outside the gene matches: 7. This CDR3 contains 16 residues. Germline CDR1 is SGHTA and CDR2 is FQGNSA. The CDR3 is CASSISGRVNTGELFF. The CDR3 DNA follows: TGTGCCAGCAGCATCAGCGGGAGAGTTAACACCGGGGAGCTGTTTTTT.

The chain has TRBV2 and TRBJ2-3; D ambiguous. The CDR3 contains 14 residues. V dropped 3 bases and J dropped 2 bases, with 9 bases sitting between them. Germline values: CDR1 SNHLY, CDR2 FYNNEI. The CDR3 bases are TGTGCCAGCAGTGATGGGCCAGCCACAGATACGCAGTATTTT. Translation gives CASSDGPATDTQYF.

The V and J genes are TRBV10-3 and TRBJ2-7; no definite D call. V lost 0 bases to trimming and J lost 4 bases, with 7 bases between them. The germline CDR1 and CDR2 sequences are ENHRY and SYGVKD. The CDR3 has 13 amino acids. CDR3 loop: CAISESRLYEQYF. CDR3 bases: TGTGCCATCAGTGAGTCGAGACTTTACGAGCAGTACTTC.

The V call is TRBV27, the J call TRBJ2-1, with a possible D match to TRBD1 (5 bases). Trimming left V 1 base short and J 4 bases short, with 8 bases between. The CDR3 covers 14 residues. The V gene's germline CDR1 is MNHEY and CDR2 SMNVEV (reference sequence). The CDR3 reads CASSLFPGYNEQFF. The DNA for the CDR3 is TGTGCCAGCAGTTTATTTCCAGGGTACAATGAGCAGTTCTTC.

This clone was seen only once. The chain couples TRBV21-1 to TRBJ2-7; TRBD1 is taken as the D call from the table, unchecked against the DNA. TRBV21-1 is shown as a pseudogene. This CDR3 comprises 16 residues. The CDR3 reads CASPLFPGQGPYEQYF. In DNA, the CDR3 is TGTGCCAGCCCGCTTTTTCCGGGACAGGGACCGTACGAGCAGTACTTC.